This T cell receptor beta chain was obtained from a study of T cells in Graves' hyperthyroidism and ophthalmopathy. Study observations and caveats: Stable hyperthyroidism and ophthalmopathy were separated using 13 V-J signatures.

This clonotype occurred once. The target antigen is unknown. Amplified TCR beta CDR3 regions derived from RNA transcripts. With the HTBI primer set, the TCR CDR3 went through a first round of RT-PCR. MiXCR was run by TCRdb on the multiplex PCR reads, yielding one entry per CDR3 protein. The table lists some 690,000 distinct CDR3 sequences, 15% to 20% of them singletons, with less than 20% in the top ten. PBMCs came from 8.5 to 10 ml fresh peripheral blood. The ends were cut back, 2 bases at V and 7 bases at J, with 11 bases in the middle. The CDR3 extends over 13 amino acids. From germline, CDR1 is DFQATT and CDR2 SNEGSKA (reference sequence).

This sequence originates from a man in his fifties with Graves' hyperthyroidism. The V call is TRBV20-1, the J call TRBJ1-4, with D perhaps matching TRBD1 (6 bases). The source material was blood. CDR3 sequence reads: CSARSGGGEKLFF. CDR3 in DNA: TGCAGTGCTAGATCGGGGGGCGGTGAAAAACTGTTTTTT.